Here is one TCR beta chain with its context. As yet, its antigen is unknown. The method was immunoSEQ multiplex PCR; TCRdb's version includes in-frame clones alone and lacks a portion of them. The sample carries under 2,000,000 clones, about 95% recorded once. CDR1 SGHAT and CDR2 FQNNGV come from the germline V gene. The CDR3 is 16 amino acids. V was pared by 4 bases and J by 4 bases, with 8 bases of the junction left unmatched. This record comes from a study of shared clonotypes between healthy human individuals. Study overall: For every donor, three CD4 naive, three CD4 memory, two CD8 naive and one CD8 memory plates were used. The study, taken as a whole, reports: Shared across several donors were about 4.8% of the naive CD4 clonotypes.

CD8 cells classed as naive were CD45RO-negative and positively selected for CCR7, excluding terminally differentiated effector memory CD45RA+ cells. Source material: naive CD8+ T cells sorted from blood. The receptor was isolated from a man younger than 30 in good health. The chain recombines TRBV11-2 with TRBJ2-5; 11 nucleotides agree with TRBD2. CDR3 amino acids: CASSSPLTSGVETQYF. The CDR3 nucleotides are TGTGCCAGCAGCTCCCCCCTGACTAGCGGGGTAGAGACCCAGTACTTC.